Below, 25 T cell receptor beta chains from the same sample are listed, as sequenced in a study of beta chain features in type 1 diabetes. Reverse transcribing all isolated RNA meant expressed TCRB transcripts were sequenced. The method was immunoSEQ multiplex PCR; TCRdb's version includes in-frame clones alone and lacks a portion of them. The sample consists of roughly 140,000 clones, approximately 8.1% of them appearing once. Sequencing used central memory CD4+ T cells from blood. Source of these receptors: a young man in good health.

The CDR3 nucleotides read TGTGCCAGCAGAAAACAGGGGTTGGAAAATCAGCCCCAGCATTTT. Translated: CASRKQGLENQPQHF. V usage is TRBV27 and J usage is TRBJ1-5; 7 bases fit TRBD1. Germline V gene lookup returns CDR1 MNHEY and CDR2 SMNVEV (reference sequence). After removal of 6 bases from V and 4 bases from J, the junction contained 9 bases not matched to a gene. The CDR3 consists of 15 residues.

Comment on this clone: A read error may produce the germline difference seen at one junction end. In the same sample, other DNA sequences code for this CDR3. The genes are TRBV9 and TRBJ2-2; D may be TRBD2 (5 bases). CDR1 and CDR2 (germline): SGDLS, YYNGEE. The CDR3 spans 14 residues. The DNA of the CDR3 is TGTGCCAGCAGCGTGTCTGGGCACACCGGGGAACTGTTTTTT. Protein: CASSVSGHTGELFF.

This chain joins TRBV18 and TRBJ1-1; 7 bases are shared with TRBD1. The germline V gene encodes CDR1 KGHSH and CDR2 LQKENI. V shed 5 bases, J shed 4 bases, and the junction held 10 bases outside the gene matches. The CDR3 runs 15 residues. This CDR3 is CASSVGQARITEAFF. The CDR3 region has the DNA TGTGCCAGCTCAGTCGGACAGGCACGAATCACTGAAGCTTTCTTT.

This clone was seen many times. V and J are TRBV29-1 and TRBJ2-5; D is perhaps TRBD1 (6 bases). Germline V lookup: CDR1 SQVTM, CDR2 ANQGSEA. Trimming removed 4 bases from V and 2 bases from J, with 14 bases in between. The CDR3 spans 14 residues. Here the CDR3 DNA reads TGCAGCGTTGGTCCGGGACACCTACAAGAGACCCAGTACTTC. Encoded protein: CSVGPGHLQETQYF.

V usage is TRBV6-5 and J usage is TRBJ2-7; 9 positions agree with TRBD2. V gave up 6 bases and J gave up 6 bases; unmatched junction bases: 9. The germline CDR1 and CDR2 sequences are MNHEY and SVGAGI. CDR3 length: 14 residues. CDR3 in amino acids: CASSKPGLAGEQYF. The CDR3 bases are TGTGCCAGCAGCAAACCGGGACTAGCTGGCGAGCAGTACTTC.

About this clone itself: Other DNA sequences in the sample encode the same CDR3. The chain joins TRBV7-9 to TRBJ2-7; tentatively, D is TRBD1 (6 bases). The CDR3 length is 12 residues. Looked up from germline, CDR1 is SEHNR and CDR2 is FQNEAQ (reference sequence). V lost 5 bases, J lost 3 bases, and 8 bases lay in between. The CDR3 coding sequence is TGTGCCAGCAGCGAACAGGGCTACGAGCAGTACTTC. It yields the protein CASSEQGYEQYF.

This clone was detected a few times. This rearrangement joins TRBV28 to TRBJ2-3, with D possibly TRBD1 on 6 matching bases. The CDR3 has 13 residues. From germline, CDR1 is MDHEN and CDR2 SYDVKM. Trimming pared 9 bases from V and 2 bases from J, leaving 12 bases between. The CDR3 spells CASDGQNTDTQYF. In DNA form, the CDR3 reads TGTGCCAGTGATGGACAGAACACAGATACGCAGTATTTT.

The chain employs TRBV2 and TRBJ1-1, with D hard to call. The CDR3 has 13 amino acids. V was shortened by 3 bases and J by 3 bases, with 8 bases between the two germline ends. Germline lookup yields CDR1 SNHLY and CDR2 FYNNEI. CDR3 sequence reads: CASSDESDTEAFF. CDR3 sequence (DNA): TGTGCCAGCAGTGATGAATCGGACACTGAAGCTTTCTTT.

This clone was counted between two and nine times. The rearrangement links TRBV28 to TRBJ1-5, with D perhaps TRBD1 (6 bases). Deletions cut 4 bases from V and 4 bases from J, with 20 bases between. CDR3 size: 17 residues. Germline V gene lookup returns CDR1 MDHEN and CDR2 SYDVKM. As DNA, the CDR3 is TGTGCCAGCAGTTCCTTTGGCAGGGGCGGTGGAAATCAGCCCCAGCATTTT. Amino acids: CASSSFGRGGGNQPQHF. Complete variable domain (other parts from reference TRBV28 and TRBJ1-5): DVKVTQSSRYLVKRTGEKVFLECVQDMDHENMFWYRQDPGLGLRLIYFSYDVKMKEKGDIPEGYSVSREKKERFSLILESASTNQTSMYLCASSSFGRGGGNQPQHFGDGTRLSIL.

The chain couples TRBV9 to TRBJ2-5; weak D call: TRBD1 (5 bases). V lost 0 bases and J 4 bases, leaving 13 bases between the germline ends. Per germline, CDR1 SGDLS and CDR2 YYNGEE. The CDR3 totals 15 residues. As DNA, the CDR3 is TGTGCCAGCAGCGTAGACTATGACAGAAGAGAGACCCAGTACTTC. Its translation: CASSVDYDRRETQYF.

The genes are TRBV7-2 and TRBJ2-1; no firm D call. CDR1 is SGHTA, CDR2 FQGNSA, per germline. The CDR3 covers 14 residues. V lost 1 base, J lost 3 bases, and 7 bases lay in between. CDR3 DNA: TGTGCCAGCAGCTTAGGAGTCGGCTACAATGAGCAGTTCTTC. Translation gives CASSLGVGYNEQFF.

CDR3 region: CASSSTQGLGANVLTF. The CDR3 DNA reads TGTGCCAGCTCATCCACACAGGGGCTCGGGGCCAACGTCCTGACTTTC. The gene calls are TRBV18 and TRBJ2-6, with 7 bases that match TRBD1. The CDR3 has 16 residues. V gave up 5 bases and J gave up 4 bases; unmatched junction bases: 8. In germline, CDR1 is KGHSH, CDR2 LQKENI.

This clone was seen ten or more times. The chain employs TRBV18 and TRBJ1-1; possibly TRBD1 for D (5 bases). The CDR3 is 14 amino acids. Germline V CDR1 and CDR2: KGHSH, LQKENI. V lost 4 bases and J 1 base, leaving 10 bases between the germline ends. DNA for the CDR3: TGTGCCAGCTCACTCGGCCAGGGGAACACTGAAGCTTTCTTT. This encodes CASSLGQGNTEAFF.

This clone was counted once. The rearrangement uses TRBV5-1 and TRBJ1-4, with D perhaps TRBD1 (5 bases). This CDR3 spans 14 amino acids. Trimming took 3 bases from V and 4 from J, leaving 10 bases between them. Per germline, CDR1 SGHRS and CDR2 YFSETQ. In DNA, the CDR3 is TGCGCCAGCAGCTCCGACAGTTATAATGAAAAACTGTTTTTT. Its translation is CASSSDSYNEKLFF. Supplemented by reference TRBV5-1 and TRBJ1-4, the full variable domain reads KAGVTQTPRYLIKTRGQQVTLSCSPISGHRSVSWYQQTPGQGLQFLFEYFSETQRNKGNFPGRFSGRQFSNSRSEMNVSTLELGDSALYLCASSSDSYNEKLFFGSGTQLSVL.

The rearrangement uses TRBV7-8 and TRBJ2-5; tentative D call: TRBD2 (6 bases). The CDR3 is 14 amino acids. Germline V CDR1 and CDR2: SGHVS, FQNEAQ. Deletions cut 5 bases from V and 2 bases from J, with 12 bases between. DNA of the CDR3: TGTGCCAGCAGCCCCCCGGGAGTACAAGAGACCCAGTACTTC. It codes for CASSPPGVQETQYF.

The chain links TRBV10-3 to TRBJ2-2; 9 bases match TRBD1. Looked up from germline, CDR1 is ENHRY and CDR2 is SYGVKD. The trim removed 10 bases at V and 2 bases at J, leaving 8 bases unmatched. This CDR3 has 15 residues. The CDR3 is CATRTGAGNTGELFF. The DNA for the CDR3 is TGTGCCACCCGGACAGGGGCCGGTAACACCGGGGAGCTGTTTTTT.

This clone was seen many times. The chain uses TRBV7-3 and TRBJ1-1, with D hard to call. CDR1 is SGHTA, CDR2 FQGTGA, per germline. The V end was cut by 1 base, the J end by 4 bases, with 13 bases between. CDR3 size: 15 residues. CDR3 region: CASSLIGSGITEAFF. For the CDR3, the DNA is TGTGCCAGCAGCTTAATTGGCTCGGGTATCACTGAAGCTTTCTTT. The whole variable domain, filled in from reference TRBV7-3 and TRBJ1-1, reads GAGVSQTPSNKVTEKGKYVELRCDPISGHTALYWYRQSLGQGPEFLIYFQGTGAADDSGLPNDRFFAVRPEGSVSTLKIQRTERGDSAVYLCASSLIGSGITEAFFGQGTRLTVV.

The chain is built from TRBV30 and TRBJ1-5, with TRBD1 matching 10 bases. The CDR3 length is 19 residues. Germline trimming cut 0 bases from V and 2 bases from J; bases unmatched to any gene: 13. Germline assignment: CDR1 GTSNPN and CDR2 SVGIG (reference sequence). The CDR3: CAWSVRKGQGTLGNQPQHF. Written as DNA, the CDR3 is TGTGCCTGGAGTGTCAGAAAGGGACAGGGGACCCTGGGCAATCAGCCCCAGCATTTT.

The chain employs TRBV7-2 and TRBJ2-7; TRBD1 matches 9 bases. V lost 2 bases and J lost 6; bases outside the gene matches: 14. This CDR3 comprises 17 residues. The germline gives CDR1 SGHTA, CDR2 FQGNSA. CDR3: CASSLKSWGQGSVEQYF. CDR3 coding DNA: TGTGCCAGCAGCTTAAAGTCCTGGGGACAGGGATCCGTCGAGCAGTACTTC.

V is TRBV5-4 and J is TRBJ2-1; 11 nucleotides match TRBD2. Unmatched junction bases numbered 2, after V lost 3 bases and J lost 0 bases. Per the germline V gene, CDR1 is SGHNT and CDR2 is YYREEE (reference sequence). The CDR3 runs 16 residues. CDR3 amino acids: CASSSTSGSSYNEQFF. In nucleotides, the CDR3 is TGTGCCAGCAGCTCAACTAGCGGGAGCTCCTACAATGAGCAGTTCTTC.

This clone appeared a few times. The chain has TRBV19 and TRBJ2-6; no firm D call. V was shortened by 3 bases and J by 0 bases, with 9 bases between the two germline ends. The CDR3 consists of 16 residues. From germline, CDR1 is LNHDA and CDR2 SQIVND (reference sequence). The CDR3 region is CASSIEVVSGANVLTF. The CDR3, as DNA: TGTGCCAGTAGTATTGAGGTAGTCTCTGGGGCCAACGTCCTGACTTTC.

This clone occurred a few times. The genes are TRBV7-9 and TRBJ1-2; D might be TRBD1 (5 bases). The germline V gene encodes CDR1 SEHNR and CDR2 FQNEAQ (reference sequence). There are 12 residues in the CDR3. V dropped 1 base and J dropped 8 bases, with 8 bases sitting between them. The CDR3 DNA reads TGTGCCAGCAGCTTAGAGGAGGGGGGCTACACCTTC. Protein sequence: CASSLEEGGYTF.

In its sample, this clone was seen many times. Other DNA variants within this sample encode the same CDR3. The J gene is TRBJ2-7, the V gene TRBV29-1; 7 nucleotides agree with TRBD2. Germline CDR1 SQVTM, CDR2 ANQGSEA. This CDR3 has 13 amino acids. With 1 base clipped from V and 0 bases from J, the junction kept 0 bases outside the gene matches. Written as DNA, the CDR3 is TGCAGCGTTGAAGCGGGGGGCTCCTACGAGCAGTACTTC. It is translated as CSVEAGGSYEQYF.

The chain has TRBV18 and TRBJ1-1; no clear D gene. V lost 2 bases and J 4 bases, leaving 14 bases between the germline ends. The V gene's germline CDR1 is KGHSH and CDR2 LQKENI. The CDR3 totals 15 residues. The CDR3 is CASSPSLTLATEAFF. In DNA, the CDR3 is TGTGCCAGCTCACCATCCCTGACGCTAGCCACTGAAGCTTTCTTT.

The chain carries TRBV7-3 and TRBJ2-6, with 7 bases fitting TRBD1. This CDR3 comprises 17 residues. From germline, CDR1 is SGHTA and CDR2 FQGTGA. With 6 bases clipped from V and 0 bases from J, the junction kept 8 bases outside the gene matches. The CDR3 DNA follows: TGTGCCAGCAGAAGGGACAGCATGACCTCTGGGGCCAACGTCCTGACTTTC. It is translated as CASRRDSMTSGANVLTF.